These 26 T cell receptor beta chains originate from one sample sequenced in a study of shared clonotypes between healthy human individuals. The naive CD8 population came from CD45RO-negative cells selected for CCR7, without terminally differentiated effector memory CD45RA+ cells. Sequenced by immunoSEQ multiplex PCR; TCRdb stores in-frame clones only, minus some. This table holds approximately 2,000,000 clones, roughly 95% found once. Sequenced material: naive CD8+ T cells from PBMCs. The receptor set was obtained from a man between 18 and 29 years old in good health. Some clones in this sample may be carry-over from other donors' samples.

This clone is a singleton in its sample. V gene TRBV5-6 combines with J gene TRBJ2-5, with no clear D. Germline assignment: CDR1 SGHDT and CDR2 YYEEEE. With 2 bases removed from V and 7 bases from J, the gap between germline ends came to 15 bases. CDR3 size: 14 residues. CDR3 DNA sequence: TGTGCCAGCAGCTTATCAGGTGGGCCCAGGACCCAGTACTTC. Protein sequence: CASSLSGGPRTQYF.

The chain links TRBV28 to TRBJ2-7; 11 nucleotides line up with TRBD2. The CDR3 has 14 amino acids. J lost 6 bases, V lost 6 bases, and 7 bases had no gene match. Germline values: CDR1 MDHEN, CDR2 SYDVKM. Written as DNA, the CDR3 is TGTGCCAGCAGGGACATGACTAGCGGGATCGAGCAGTACTTC. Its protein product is CASRDMTSGIEQYF.

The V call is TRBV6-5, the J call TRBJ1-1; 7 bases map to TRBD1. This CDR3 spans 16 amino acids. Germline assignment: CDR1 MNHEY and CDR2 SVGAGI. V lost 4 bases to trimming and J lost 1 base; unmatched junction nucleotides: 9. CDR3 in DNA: TGTGCCAGCAGTTTTACCCGGACAGGACCGAACACTGAAGCTTTCTTT. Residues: CASSFTRTGPNTEAFF.

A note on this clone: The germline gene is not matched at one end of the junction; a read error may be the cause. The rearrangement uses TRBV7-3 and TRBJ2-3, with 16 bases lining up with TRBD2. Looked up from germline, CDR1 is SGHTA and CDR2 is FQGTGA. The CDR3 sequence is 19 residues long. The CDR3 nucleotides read TGTGCCAGCAGCCTAACGGGACTAGCGGGAGGGCCCGCCACAGATACGCAGTATTTT. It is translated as CASSLTGLAGGPATDTQYF.

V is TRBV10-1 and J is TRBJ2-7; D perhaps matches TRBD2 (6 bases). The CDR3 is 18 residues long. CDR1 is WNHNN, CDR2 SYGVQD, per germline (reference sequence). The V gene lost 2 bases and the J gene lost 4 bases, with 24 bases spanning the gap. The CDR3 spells CASSETPSGRERGYEQYF. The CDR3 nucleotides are TGCGCCAGCAGTGAGACGCCTTCGGGGCGGGAACGGGGTTACGAGCAGTACTTC.

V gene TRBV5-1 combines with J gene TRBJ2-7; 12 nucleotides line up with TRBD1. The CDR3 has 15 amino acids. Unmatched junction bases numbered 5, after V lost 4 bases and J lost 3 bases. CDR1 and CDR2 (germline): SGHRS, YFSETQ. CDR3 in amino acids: CASSPGQGAYYEQYF. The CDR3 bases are TGCGCCAGCAGCCCGGGACAGGGGGCTTACTACGAGCAGTACTTC.

Here the CDR3 reads CASSPDRDTYNEQFF. CDR3 sequence (DNA): TGCGCCAGCAGCCCCGACAGGGATACCTACAATGAGCAGTTCTTC. The V gene is TRBV5-1, the J gene TRBJ2-1, with TRBD1 matching over 7 bases. The ends lost 4 bases at V and 2 bases at J; junction bases unmatched: 6. This CDR3 has 15 residues. Germline values: CDR1 SGHRS, CDR2 YFSETQ.

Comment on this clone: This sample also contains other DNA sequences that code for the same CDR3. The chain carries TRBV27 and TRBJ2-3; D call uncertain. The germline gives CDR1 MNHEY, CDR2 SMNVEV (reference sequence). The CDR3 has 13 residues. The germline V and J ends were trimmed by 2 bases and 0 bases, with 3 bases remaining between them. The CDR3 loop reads CASSLRSTDTQYF. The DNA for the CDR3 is TGTGCCAGCAGTTTACGAAGCACAGATACGCAGTATTTT.

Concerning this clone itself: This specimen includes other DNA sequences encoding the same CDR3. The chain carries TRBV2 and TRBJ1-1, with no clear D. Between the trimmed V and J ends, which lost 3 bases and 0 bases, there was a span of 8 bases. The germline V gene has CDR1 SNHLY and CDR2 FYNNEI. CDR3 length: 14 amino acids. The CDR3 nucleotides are TGTGCCAGCAGTGAGGGCGGAATGAACACTGAAGCTTTCTTT. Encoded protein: CASSEGGMNTEAFF. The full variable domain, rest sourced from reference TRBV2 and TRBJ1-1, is EPEVTQTPSHQVTQMGQEVILRCVPISNHLYFYWYRQILGQKVEFLVSFYNNEISEKSEIFDDQFSVERPDGSNFTLKIRSTKLEDSAMYFCASSEGGMNTEAFFGQGTRLTVV.

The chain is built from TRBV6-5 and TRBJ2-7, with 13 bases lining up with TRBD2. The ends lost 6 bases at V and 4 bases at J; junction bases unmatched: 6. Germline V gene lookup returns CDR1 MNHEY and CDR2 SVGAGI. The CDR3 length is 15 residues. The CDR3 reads CASRQGTSGIYEQYF. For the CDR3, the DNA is TGTGCCAGCAGACAAGGGACTAGCGGGATTTACGAGCAGTACTTC.

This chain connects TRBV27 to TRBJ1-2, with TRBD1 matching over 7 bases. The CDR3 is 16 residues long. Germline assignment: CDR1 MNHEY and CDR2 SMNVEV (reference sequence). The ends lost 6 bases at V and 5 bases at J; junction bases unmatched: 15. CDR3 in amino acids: CASRRTGTDFAYGYTF. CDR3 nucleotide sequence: TGTGCCAGCAGACGAACCGGGACAGACTTTGCATATGGCTACACCTTC.

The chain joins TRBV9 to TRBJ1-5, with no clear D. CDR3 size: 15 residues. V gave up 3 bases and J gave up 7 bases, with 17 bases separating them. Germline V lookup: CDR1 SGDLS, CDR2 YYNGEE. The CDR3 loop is CASSESDNMGQPQHF. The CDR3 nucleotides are TGTGCCAGCAGCGAATCCGACAACATGGGACAGCCCCAGCATTTT.

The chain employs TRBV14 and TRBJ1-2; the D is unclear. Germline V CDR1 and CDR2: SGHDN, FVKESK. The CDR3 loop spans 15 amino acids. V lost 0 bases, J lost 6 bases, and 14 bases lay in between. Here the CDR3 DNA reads TGTGCCAGCAGCCAAGATTTAGGGCGGTTAAATGGCTACACCTTC. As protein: CASSQDLGRLNGYTF.

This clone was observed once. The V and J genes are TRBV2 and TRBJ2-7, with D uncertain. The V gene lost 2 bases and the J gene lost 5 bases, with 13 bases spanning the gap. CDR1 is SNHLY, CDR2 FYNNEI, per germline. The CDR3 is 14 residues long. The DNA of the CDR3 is TGTGCCAGCAGTGAATTGGCCCTTACCCACGAGCAGTACTTC. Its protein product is CASSELALTHEQYF.

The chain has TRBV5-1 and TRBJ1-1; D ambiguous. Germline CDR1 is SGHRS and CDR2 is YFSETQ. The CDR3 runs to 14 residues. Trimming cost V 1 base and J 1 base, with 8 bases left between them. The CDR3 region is CASSLSKPNTEAFF. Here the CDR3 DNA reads TGCGCCAGCAGCTTGTCGAAGCCGAACACTGAAGCTTTCTTT.

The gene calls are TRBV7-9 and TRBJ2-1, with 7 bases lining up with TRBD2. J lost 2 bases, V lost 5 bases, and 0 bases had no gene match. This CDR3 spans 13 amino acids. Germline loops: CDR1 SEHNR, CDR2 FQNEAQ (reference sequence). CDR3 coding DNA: TGTGCCAGCAGCGGGACTACCTACAATGAGCAGTTCTTC. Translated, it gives CASSGTTYNEQFF. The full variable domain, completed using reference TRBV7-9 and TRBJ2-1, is DTGVSQNPRHKITKRGQNVTFRCDPISEHNRLYWYRQTLGQGPEFLTYFQNEAQLEKSRLLSDRFSAERPKGSFSTLEIQRTEQGDSAMYLCASSGTTYNEQFFGPGTRLTVL.

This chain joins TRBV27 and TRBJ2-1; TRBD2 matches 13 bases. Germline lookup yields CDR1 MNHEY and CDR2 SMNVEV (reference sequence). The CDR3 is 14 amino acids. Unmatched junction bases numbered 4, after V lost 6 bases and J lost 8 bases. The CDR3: CASRGLAGADEQFF. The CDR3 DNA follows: TGTGCCAGCAGAGGACTAGCGGGAGCGGATGAGCAGTTCTTC.

The CDR3 region has the DNA TGTGCCAGCAGTTTGCTCGGTGGGTCTGAGCAGTTCTTC. Amino acid sequence: CASSLLGGSEQFF. The chain carries TRBV28 and TRBJ2-1; no clear D. CDR1 MDHEN and CDR2 SYDVKM come from the germline V gene. The CDR3 is made up of 13 amino acids. V was trimmed by 3 bases and J by 9 bases, leaving 12 bases between them.

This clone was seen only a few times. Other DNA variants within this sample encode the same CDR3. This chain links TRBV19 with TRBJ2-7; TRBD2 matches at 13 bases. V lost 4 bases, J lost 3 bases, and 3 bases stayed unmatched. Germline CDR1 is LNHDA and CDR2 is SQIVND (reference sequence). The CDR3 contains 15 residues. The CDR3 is CASSTRTSGSYEQYF. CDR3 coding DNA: TGTGCCAGTAGTACCCGGACTAGCGGGAGCTACGAGCAGTACTTC. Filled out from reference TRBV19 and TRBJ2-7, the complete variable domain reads DGGITQSPKYLFRKEGQNVTLSCEQNLNHDAMYWYRQDPGQGLRLIYYSQIVNDFQKGDIAEGYSVSREKKESFPLTVTSAQKNPTAFYLCASSTRTSGSYEQYFGPGTRLTVT.

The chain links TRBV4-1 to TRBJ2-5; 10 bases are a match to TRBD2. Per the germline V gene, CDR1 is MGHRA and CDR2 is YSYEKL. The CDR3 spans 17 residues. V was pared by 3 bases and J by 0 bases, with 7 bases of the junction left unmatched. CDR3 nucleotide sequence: TGCGCCAGCAGCCAGATGACGGGACTAGCGAACCAAGAGACCCAGTACTTC. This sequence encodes CASSQMTGLANQETQYF.

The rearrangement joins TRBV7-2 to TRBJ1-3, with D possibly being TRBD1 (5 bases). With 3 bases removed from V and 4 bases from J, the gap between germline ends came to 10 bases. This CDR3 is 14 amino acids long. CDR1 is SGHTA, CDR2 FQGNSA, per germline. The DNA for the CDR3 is TGTGCCAGCAGCTTCTGGGGGTCGGGAAACACCATATATTTT. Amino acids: CASSFWGSGNTIYF. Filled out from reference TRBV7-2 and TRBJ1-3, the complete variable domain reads GAGVSQSPSNKVTEKGKDVELRCDPISGHTALYWYRQSLGQGLEFLIYFQGNSAPDKSGLPSDRFSAERTGGSVSTLTIQRTQQEDSAVYLCASSFWGSGNTIYFGEGSWLTVV.

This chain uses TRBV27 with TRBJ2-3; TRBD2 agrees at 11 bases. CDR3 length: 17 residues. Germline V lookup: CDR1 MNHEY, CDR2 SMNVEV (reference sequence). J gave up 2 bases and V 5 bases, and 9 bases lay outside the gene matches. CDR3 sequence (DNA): TGTGCCAGCAGTGGCGACAGGGGACTAGCGGTCACAGATACGCAGTATTTT. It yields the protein CASSGDRGLAVTDTQYF.

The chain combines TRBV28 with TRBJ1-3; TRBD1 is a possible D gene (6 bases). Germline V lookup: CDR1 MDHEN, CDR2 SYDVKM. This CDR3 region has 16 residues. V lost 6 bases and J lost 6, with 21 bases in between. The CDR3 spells CASSVLRTDSSNTIYF. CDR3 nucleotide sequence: TGTGCCAGCAGCGTACTTCGGACAGACAGTTCAAACACCATATATTTT.

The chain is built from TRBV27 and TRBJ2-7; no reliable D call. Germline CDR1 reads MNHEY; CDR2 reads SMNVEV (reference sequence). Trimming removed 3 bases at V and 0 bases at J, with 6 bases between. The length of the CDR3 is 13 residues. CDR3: CASSFDTSYEQYF. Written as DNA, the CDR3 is TGTGCCAGCAGTTTCGACACCTCCTACGAGCAGTACTTC.

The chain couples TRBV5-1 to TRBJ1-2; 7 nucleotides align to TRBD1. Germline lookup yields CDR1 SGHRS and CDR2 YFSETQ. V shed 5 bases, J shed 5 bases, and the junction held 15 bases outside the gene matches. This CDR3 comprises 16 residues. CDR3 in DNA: TGCGCCAGCAGTCCTGGCGTAGGGGGCGCGTCATATGGCTACACCTTC. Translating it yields CASSPGVGGASYGYTF.

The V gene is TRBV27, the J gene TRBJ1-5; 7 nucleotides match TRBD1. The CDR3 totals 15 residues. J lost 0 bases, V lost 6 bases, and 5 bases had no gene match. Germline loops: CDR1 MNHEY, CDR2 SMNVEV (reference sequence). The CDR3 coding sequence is TGTGCCAGCAGCTTAGGGGGCCCTAGCAATCAGCCCCAGCATTTT. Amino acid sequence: CASSLGGPSNQPQHF.